The 27 T cell receptor beta chains presented below share a single source sample, sequenced in a study of cytomegalovirus exposure and HLA in healthy donors. With 60 Vbeta and 13 Jbeta primers, the PCR was carried out. Assay: immunoSEQ multiplex PCR; the TCRdb copy retains only in-frame clones and omits some. The table records about 82,000 clones, less than 80% of them present only once. Sequencing was carried out using PBMCs. The receptor source for this set is a man aged 40-49 years in good health and CMV-seropositive.

The chain employs TRBV7-2 and TRBJ2-7; TRBD2 is a possible D gene (5 bases). V was pared by 1 base and J by 10 bases, with 8 bases between. The CDR3 runs to 11 residues. Looked up from germline, CDR1 is SGHTA and CDR2 is FQGNSA. This CDR3 reads CASSLGERQYF. CDR3 in DNA: TGTGCCAGCAGCTTAGGGGAGAGACAGTACTTC.

The chain carries TRBV12-5 and TRBJ1-1; D may be TRBD1 (5 bases). Germline-derived CDR1 and CDR2 are LGHNT and FRNRAP. The CDR3 has 10 residues. V was pared by 6 bases and J by 11 bases, with 10 bases between. CDR3 in amino acids: CASGPGKAFF. The CDR3 DNA follows: TGTGCTAGTGGACCAGGGAAGGCTTTCTTT.

The chain combines TRBV29-1 with TRBJ2-5; 7 positions agree with TRBD2. The germline V gene has CDR1 SQVTM and CDR2 ANQGSEA. The trim removed 6 bases at V and 5 bases at J, leaving 18 bases unmatched. The CDR3 loop spans 16 amino acids. CDR3 bases: TGCAGCGTATTGGGCCTTCGGCTAGCGGACCGGGAGACCCAGTACTTC. It codes for CSVLGLRLADRETQYF.

The chain carries TRBV10-3 and TRBJ2-3; TRBD2 matches 10 bases. Trimming removed 10 bases from V and 2 bases from J; junction bases left unmatched: 9. Germline lookup yields CDR1 ENHRY and CDR2 SYGVKD. This CDR3 is 15 amino acids long. CDR3 sequence reads: CATTQLAGSTDTQYF. In DNA, the CDR3 is TGTGCCACCACTCAACTAGCGGGGTCCACAGATACGCAGTATTTT.

Written as DNA, the CDR3 is TGTGCCAGCAGCGCCGGGACTCCGAGCTCCTACAATGAGCAGTTCTTC. It yields the protein CASSAGTPSSYNEQFF. The gene calls are TRBV9 and TRBJ2-1; D possibly corresponds to TRBD2 (6 bases). Germline CDR1 SGDLS, CDR2 YYNGEE. The length of the CDR3 is 16 residues. V dropped 3 bases and J dropped 0 bases, with 13 bases sitting between them. Complete variable domain (other parts from reference TRBV9 and TRBJ2-1): DSGVTQTPKHLITATGQRVTLRCSPRSGDLSVYWYQQSLDQGLQFLIQYYNGEERAKGNILERFSAQQFPDLHSELNLSSLELGDSALYFCASSAGTPSSYNEQFFGPGTRLTVL.

This clone was seen a handful of times. The rearrangement uses TRBV5-6 and TRBJ1-1; D gene unclear. This CDR3 is 13 amino acids long. The V end lost 0 bases, the J end lost 4 bases, and 7 bases lay between the germline ends. CDR1 and CDR2 (germline): SGHDT, YYEEEE. CDR3 region: CASSLAGVTEAFF. The DNA of the CDR3 is TGTGCCAGCAGCTTGGCCGGGGTCACTGAAGCTTTCTTT.

This clone was observed a few times. The chain joins TRBV7-9 to TRBJ2-1; 13 nucleotides align to TRBD2. Germline-derived CDR1 and CDR2 are SEHNR and FQNEAQ (reference sequence). V was clipped by 6 bases and J by 6 bases; unmatched bases: 5. The CDR3 has 15 residues. CDR3 in DNA: TGTGCCAGCAGGCCCACTAGCGGGAGGGCCAATGAGCAGTTCTTC. This codes for CASRPTSGRANEQFF.

This chain uses TRBV6-6 with TRBJ1-6; 8 bases fit TRBD1. The CDR3 loop spans 14 amino acids. Germline CDR1 and CDR2: MNHNY and SVGAGI (reference sequence). V shed 7 bases, J shed 8 bases, and the junction held 7 bases outside the gene matches. CDR3 DNA: TGTGCCAGCATCCAGGGGGCAATAGATTCACCCCTCCACTTT. Translation: CASIQGAIDSPLHF.

V gene TRBV5-6 combines with J gene TRBJ2-3, with D possibly matching TRBD2 (5 bases). Germline assignment: CDR1 SGHDT and CDR2 YYEEEE. The CDR3 extends over 15 amino acids. The V and J ends lost 0 bases and 4 bases respectively, with 12 bases between them. In DNA form, the CDR3 reads TGTGCCAGCAGCTTGGAGGGAGCTGACTCAGATACGCAGTATTTT. This codes for CASSLEGADSDTQYF.

The chain carries TRBV10-3 and TRBJ1-5; D not resolved. Germline CDR1 and CDR2: ENHRY and SYGVKD. V gave up 0 bases and J gave up 11 bases, with 8 bases separating them. The CDR3 runs 12 residues. CDR3 sequence reads: CAISESGGAQHF. CDR3 nucleotide sequence: TGTGCCATCAGTGAGTCGGGAGGTGCCCAGCATTTT.

J is TRBJ2-3 and V is TRBV7-9; 7 positions agree with TRBD1. V lost 4 bases to trimming and J lost 7 bases; unmatched junction nucleotides: 17. The CDR3 sequence is 17 residues long. Looked up from germline, CDR1 is SEHNR and CDR2 is FQNEAQ (reference sequence). Here the CDR3 DNA reads TGTGCCAGCAGCTCCACCAAGGGGGCCTCCGGGATAAATACGCAGTATTTT. Translation: CASSSTKGASGINTQYF.

As regards this clone: A junction end diverges from the germline sequence, so it may reflect a read error. The genes are TRBV7-9 and TRBJ2-3; TRBD2 matches 9 bases. The germline gives CDR1 SEHNR, CDR2 FQNEAQ (reference sequence). The CDR3 extends over 14 amino acids. The CDR3 loop is CASSSELAGGATHF. CDR3 DNA sequence: TGTGCCAGCAGCTCTGAACTAGCGGGCGGGGCCACGCATTTT.

J is TRBJ2-1 and V is TRBV27, with 8 bases fitting TRBD1. This CDR3 spans 15 amino acids. Trimming removed 6 bases from V and 1 base from J; junction bases left unmatched: 5. Germline loops: CDR1 MNHEY, CDR2 SMNVEV (reference sequence). DNA for the CDR3: TGTGCCAGCAGGATGGACAGGGAATCCTACAATGAGCAGTTCTTC. The encoded protein is CASRMDRESYNEQFF.

V usage is TRBV28 and J usage is TRBJ1-1; no firm D call. The CDR3 spans 13 residues. CDR1 and CDR2 (germline): MDHEN, SYDVKM. Trimming took 8 bases from V and 4 from J, leaving 14 bases between them. The CDR3 bases are TGTGCCAGCGGTTGGCCTCGGGGCACTGAAGCTTTCTTT. Protein sequence: CASGWPRGTEAFF.

V gene TRBV18 combines with J gene TRBJ1-1; TRBD1 matches at 11 bases. The CDR3 spans 15 residues. The V and J ends lost 3 bases and 5 bases, in that order; junction bases with no gene match: 5. Germline-derived CDR1 and CDR2 are KGHSH and LQKENI. DNA for the CDR3: TGTGCCAGCTCACCTATCCGGGACAGGGGGACTGAAGCTTTCTTT. It yields the protein CASSPIRDRGTEAFF. The full variable domain, in which reference TRBV18 and TRBJ1-1 provide the parts outside the CDR3, is NAGVMQNPRHLVRRRGQEARLRCSPMKGHSHVYWYRQLPEEGLKFMVYLQKENIIDESGMPKERFSAEFPKEGPSILRIQQVVRGDSAAYFCASSPIRDRGTEAFFGQGTRLTVV.

This chain links TRBV6-1 with TRBJ2-5; D might be TRBD1 (6 bases). Germline V gives CDR1 MNHNS, CDR2 SASEGT. The V gene lost 5 bases and the J gene lost 1 base, with 11 bases spanning the gap. CDR3 length: 14 amino acids. CDR3 nucleotides: TGTGCCAGCAGTTTACAGGGATCCCAAGAGACCCAGTACTTC. Translation gives CASSLQGSQETQYF.

The rearrangement links TRBV7-2 to TRBJ1-6; D uncertain. The CDR3 is 13 amino acids. V lost 1 base to trimming and J lost 8 bases, with 6 bases between them. Germline CDR1 SGHTA, CDR2 FQGNSA. DNA of the CDR3: TGTGCCAGCAGCTTAGTCGGGGATTCACCCCTCCACTTT. As protein: CASSLVGDSPLHF.

The chain is built from TRBV2 and TRBJ2-5, with D maybe TRBD2 (6 bases). Deletions cut 1 base from V and 0 bases from J, with 9 bases between. CDR3 length equals 15 residues. Germline V gives CDR1 SNHLY, CDR2 FYNNEI. This CDR3 reads CASSEDGGNQETQYF. DNA of the CDR3: TGTGCCAGCAGTGAAGACGGCGGGAACCAAGAGACCCAGTACTTC.

This chain links TRBV2 with TRBJ1-3, with TRBD1 matching 7 bases. V was clipped by 7 bases and J by 3 bases; unmatched bases: 6. CDR1 is SNHLY and CDR2 is FYNNEI in the germline V gene. This CDR3 region has 14 residues. This CDR3 reads CASISGGSGNTIYF. CDR3 sequence (DNA): TGTGCCAGCATTTCAGGGGGAAGTGGAAACACCATATATTTT.

As for this clone: Other DNA sequences in the same sample also yield this CDR3. The V call is TRBV6-5, the J call TRBJ2-2, with D tentatively TRBD2 (5 bases). The CDR3 consists of 16 residues. In germline, CDR1 is MNHEY, CDR2 SVGAGI. V lost 0 bases and J lost 5, with 13 bases in between. CDR3 bases: TGTGCCAGCAGTTACTCGGCGGGCTTATTAACCGGGGAGCTGTTTTTT. Its translation is CASSYSAGLLTGELFF.

This clone was counted a single time. This chain joins TRBV5-1 and TRBJ2-5, with a possible D match to TRBD1 (6 bases). V dropped 2 bases and J dropped 2 bases, with 7 bases sitting between them. The germline gives CDR1 SGHRS, CDR2 YFSETQ. This CDR3 comprises 13 residues. The CDR3 nucleotides read TGCGCCAGCAGCTTAGACAGGCAAGAGACCCAGTACTTC. Translating it yields CASSLDRQETQYF.

The chain couples TRBV4-3 to TRBJ2-1; 11 nucleotides agree with TRBD1. V shed 0 bases, J shed 9 bases, and the junction held 4 bases outside the gene matches. Germline CDR1 reads LGHNA; CDR2 reads YSLEER. CDR3 length: 15 amino acids. CDR3 protein: CASSQDGTGGLEQFF. Here the CDR3 DNA reads TGCGCCAGCAGCCAAGATGGGACAGGGGGTCTTGAGCAGTTCTTC.

CDR3 loop: CASSRGQGATEAFF. CDR3 DNA: TGTGCCAGCTCACGAGGACAGGGGGCAACTGAAGCTTTCTTT. This chain connects TRBV18 to TRBJ1-1, with 11 bases matching TRBD1. Germline V gene data show CDR1 as KGHSH and CDR2 as LQKENI. Trimming cost V 4 bases and J 5 bases; bases outside gene matches: 3. There are 14 residues in the CDR3. Complete variable domain (other parts from reference TRBV18 and TRBJ1-1): NAGVMQNPRHLVRRRGQEARLRCSPMKGHSHVYWYRQLPEEGLKFMVYLQKENIIDESGMPKERFSAEFPKEGPSILRIQQVVRGDSAAYFCASSRGQGATEAFFGQGTRLTVV.

The gene calls are TRBV9 and TRBJ2-7, with TRBD2 identical over 8 bases. The CDR3 has 14 residues. CDR1 and CDR2 (germline): SGDLS, YYNGEE. After removal of 1 base from V and 5 bases from J, the junction contained 5 bases not matched to a gene. The DNA of the CDR3 is TGTGCCAGCAGCGTATCCAGCGGGAGAGACGAGCAGTACTTC. Its translation is CASSVSSGRDEQYF.

J is TRBJ2-5 and V is TRBV11-2; D remains ambiguous. V lost 6 bases, J lost 1 base, and 12 bases lay in between. Germline CDR1 SGHAT, CDR2 FQNNGV. This CDR3 has 14 residues. DNA for the CDR3: TGTGCCAGCAGGCCCCCGACTGCCCAAGAGACCCAGTACTTC. Translated: CASRPPTAQETQYF.

V and J are TRBV28 and TRBJ2-5; D uncertain. The CDR3 loop spans 14 amino acids. Trimming removed 3 bases at V and 1 base at J, with 9 bases between. Germline assignment: CDR1 MDHEN and CDR2 SYDVKM. CDR3 loop: CASSFIQVQETQYF. The CDR3 nucleotides read TGTGCCAGCAGTTTTATCCAGGTCCAAGAGACCCAGTACTTC.

The rearrangement links TRBV29-1 to TRBJ1-5; 7 bases match TRBD1. Germline lookup yields CDR1 SQVTM and CDR2 ANQGSEA. This CDR3 spans 13 amino acids. V trimming: 5 bases; J trimming: 4 bases; junction bases outside the gene matches: 5. The CDR3 coding sequence is TGCAGCGTTAGCCGGGACAGAAATCAGCCCCAGCATTTT. Encoded protein: CSVSRDRNQPQHF.